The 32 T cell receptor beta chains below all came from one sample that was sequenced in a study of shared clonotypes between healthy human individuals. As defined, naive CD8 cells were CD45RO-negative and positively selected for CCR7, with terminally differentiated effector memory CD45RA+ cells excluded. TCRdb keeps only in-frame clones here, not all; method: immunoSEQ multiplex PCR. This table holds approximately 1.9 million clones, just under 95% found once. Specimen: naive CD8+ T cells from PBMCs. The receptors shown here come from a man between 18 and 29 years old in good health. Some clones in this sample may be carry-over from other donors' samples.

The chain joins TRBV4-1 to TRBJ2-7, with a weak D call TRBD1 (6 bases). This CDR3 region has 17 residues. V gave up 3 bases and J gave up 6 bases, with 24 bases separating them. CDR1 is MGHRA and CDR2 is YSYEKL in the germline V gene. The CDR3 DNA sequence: TGCGCCAGCAGCCACTCAGCCACAGGGATAGGAATGGGCGAGCAGTACTTC. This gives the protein CASSHSATGIGMGEQYF.

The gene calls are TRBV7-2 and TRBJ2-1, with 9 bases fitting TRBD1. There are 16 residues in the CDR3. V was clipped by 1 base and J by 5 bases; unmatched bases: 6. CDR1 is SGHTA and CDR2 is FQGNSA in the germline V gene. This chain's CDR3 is CASSLEGTGRHNEQFF. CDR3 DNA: TGTGCCAGCAGCTTAGAGGGGACAGGGAGGCACAATGAGCAGTTCTTC.

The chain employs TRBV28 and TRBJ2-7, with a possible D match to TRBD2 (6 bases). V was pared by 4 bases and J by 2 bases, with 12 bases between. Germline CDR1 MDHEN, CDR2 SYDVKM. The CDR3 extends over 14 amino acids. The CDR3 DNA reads TGTGCCAGCAGTTACGTAGGGGAGGCCTACGAGCAGTACTTC. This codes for CASSYVGEAYEQYF.

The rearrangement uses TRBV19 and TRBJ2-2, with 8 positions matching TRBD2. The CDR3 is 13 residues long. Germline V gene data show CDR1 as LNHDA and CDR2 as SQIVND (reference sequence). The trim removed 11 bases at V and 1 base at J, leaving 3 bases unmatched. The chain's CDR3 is CALRGENTGELFF. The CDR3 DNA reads TGTGCCTTGCGGGGGGAGAACACCGGGGAGCTGTTTTTT.

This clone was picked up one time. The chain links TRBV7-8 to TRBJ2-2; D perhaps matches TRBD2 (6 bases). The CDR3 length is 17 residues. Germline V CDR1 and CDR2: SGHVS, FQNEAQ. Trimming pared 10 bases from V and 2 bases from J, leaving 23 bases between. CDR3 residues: CAIPAEDSGVNTGELFF. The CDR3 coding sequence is TGTGCCATCCCGGCAGAGGATAGCGGAGTCAACACCGGGGAGCTGTTTTTT.

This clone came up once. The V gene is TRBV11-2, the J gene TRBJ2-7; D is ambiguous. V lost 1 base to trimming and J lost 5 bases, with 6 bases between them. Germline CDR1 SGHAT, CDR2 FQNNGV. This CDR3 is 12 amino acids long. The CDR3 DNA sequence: TGTGCCAGCAGCTTAGCGGTGGACGAGCAGTACTTC. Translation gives CASSLAVDEQYF.

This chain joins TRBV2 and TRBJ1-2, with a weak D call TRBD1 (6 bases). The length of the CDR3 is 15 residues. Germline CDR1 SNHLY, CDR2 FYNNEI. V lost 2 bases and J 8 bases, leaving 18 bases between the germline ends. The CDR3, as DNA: TGTGCCAGCAGTGAATATCCGGGGGGCCGGGAAGGCTACACCTTC. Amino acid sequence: CASSEYPGGREGYTF.

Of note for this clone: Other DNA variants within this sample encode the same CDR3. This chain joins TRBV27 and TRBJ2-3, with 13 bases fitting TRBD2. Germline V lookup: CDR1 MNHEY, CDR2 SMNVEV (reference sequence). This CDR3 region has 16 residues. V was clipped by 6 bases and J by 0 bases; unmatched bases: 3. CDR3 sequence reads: CASRRTSGSSTDTQYF. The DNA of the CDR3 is TGTGCCAGCAGGAGGACTAGCGGGAGTAGCACAGATACGCAGTATTTT.

CDR3: CASSSTGSRQPQHF. As DNA, the CDR3 is TGTGCCAGCAGTTCTACAGGGTCCCGTCAGCCCCAGCATTTT. The chain couples TRBV27 to TRBJ1-5, with D perhaps TRBD1 (6 bases). The CDR3 is made up of 14 amino acids. The germline V gene has CDR1 MNHEY and CDR2 SMNVEV (reference sequence). V was cut by 4 bases and J by 6 bases, with 13 bases left in between.

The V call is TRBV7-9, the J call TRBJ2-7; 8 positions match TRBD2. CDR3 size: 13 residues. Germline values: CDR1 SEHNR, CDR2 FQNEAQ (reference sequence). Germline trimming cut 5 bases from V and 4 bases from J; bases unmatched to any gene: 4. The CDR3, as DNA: TGTGCCAGCAGCCCCGGGGGGGATTACGAGCAGTACTTC. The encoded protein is CASSPGGDYEQYF.

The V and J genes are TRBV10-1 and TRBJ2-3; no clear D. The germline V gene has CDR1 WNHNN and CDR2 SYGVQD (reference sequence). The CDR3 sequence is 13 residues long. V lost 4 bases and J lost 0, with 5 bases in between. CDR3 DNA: TGCGCCAGCAGTGCGACTAGCACAGATACGCAGTATTTT. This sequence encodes CASSATSTDTQYF.

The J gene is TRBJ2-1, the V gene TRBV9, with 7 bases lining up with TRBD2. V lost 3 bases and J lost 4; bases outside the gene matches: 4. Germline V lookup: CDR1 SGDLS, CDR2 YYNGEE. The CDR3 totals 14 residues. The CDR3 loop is CASSAGTTYNEQFF. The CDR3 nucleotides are TGTGCCAGCAGCGCCGGGACTACATACAATGAGCAGTTCTTC.

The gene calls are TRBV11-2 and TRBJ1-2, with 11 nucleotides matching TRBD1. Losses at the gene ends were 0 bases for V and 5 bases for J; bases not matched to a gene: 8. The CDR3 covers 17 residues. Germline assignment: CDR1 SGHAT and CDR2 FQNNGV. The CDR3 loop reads CASSLDDGTGGLYGYTF. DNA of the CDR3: TGTGCCAGCAGCTTAGACGACGGGACAGGGGGTCTTTATGGCTACACCTTC. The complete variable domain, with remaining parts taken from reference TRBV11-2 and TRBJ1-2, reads EAGVAQSPRYKIIEKRQSVAFWCNPISGHATLYWYQQILGQGPKLLIQFQNNGVVDDSQLPKDRFSAERLKGVDSTLKIQPAKLEDSAVYLCASSLDDGTGGLYGYTFGSGTRLTVV.

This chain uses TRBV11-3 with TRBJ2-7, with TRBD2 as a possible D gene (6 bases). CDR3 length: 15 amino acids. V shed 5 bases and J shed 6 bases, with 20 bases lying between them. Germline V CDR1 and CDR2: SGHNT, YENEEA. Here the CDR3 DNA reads TGTGCCAGCAGCAAAGAGCCGGGAGCCTCAACCGAGCAGTACTTC. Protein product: CASSKEPGASTEQYF.

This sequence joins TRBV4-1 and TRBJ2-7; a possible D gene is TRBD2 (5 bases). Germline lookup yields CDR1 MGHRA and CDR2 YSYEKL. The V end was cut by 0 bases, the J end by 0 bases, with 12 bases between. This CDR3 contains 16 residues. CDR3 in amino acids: CASSQEGGFSSYEQYF. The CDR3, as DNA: TGCGCCAGCAGCCAAGAGGGCGGGTTTAGCTCCTACGAGCAGTACTTC.

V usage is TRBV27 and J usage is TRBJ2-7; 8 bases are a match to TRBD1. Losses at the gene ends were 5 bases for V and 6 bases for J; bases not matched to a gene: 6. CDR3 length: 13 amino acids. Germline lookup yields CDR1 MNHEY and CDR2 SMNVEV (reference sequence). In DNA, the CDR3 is TGTGCCAGCAGTACCCGACAGGGGAGCGAGCAGTACTTC. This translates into CASSTRQGSEQYF.

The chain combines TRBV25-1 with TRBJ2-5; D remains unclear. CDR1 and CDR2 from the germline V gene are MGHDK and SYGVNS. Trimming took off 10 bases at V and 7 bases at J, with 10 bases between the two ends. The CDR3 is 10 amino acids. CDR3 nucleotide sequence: TGTGCCACTTTACTGGGGACCCAGTACTTC. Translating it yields CATLLGTQYF.

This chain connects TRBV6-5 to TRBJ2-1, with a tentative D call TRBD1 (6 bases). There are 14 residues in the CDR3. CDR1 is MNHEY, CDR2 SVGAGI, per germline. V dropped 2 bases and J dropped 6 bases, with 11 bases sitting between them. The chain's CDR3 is CASSYVQGVNEQFF. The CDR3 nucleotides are TGTGCCAGCAGTTACGTACAGGGAGTCAATGAGCAGTTCTTC.

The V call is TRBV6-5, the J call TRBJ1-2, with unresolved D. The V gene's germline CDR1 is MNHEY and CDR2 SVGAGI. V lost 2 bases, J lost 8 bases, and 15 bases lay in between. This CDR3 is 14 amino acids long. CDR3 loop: CASSYTSVAKGYTF. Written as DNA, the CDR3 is TGTGCCAGCAGTTACACGTCGGTCGCTAAGGGCTACACCTTC.

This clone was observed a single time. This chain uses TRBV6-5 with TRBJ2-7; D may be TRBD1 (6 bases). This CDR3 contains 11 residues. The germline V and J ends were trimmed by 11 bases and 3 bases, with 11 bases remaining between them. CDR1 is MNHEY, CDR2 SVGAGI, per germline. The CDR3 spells CAATGIYEQYF. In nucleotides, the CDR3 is TGTGCCGCAACAGGGATCTACGAGCAGTACTTC.

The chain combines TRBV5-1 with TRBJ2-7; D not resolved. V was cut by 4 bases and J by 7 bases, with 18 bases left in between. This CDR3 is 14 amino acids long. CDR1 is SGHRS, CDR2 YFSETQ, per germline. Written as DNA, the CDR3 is TGCGCCAGCAGCCCCGATCCCCTCTCTTGGGAGCAGTACTTC. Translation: CASSPDPLSWEQYF. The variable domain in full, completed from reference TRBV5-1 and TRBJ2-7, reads KAGVTQTPRYLIKTRGQQVTLSCSPISGHRSVSWYQQTPGQGLQFLFEYFSETQRNKGNFPGRFSGRQFSNSRSEMNVSTLELGDSALYLCASSPDPLSWEQYFGPGTRLTVT.

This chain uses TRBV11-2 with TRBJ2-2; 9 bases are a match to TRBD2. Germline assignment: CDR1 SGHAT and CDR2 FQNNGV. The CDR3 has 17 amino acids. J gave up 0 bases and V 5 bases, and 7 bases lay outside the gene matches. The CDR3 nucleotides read TGTGCCAGCAGCCCTCATGCGGGAGGGTCGAACACCGGGGAGCTGTTTTTT. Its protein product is CASSPHAGGSNTGELFF.

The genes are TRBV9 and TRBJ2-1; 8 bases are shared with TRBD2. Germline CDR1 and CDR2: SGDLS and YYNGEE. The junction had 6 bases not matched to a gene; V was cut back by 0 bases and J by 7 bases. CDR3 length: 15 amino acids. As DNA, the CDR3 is TGTGCCAGCAGCGTAGTCAGCGGGGGAAGGAATGAGCAGTTCTTC. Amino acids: CASSVVSGGRNEQFF.

DNA of the CDR3: TGTGCCAGCTCACCGGGGAACAGGGTGGGGGATCAGCCCCAGCATTTT. This sequence encodes CASSPGNRVGDQPQHF. The gene calls are TRBV18 and TRBJ1-5; D perhaps matches TRBD1 (6 bases). Germline CDR1 reads KGHSH; CDR2 reads LQKENI. V shed 3 bases and J shed 5 bases, with 17 bases lying between them. The CDR3 covers 16 residues.

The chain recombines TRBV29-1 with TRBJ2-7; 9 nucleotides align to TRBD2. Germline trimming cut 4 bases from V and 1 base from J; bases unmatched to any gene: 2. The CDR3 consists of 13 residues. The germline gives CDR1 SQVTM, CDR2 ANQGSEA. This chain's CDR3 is CSVGLAESYEQYF. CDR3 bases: TGCAGCGTTGGACTAGCGGAATCCTACGAGCAGTACTTC.

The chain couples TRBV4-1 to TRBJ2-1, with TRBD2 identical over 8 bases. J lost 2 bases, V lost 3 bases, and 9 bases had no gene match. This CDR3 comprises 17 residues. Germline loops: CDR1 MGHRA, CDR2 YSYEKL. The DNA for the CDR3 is TGCGCCAGCAGCCAGAATCCGGCTAGCGGGCCCTACAATGAGCAGTTCTTC. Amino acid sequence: CASSQNPASGPYNEQFF.

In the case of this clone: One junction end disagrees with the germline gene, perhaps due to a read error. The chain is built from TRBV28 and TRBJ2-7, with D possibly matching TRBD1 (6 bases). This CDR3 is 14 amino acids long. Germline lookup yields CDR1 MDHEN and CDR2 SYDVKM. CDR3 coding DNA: TGTGCCAGCAGGAAGAGGGGGTACCCCCACGAGCGGTACTTC. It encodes CASRKRGYPHERYF.

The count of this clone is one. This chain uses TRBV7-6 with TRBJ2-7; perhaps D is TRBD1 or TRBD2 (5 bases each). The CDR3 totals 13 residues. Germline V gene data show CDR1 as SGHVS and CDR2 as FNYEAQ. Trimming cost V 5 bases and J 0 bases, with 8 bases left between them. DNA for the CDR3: TGTGCCAGCAGCGATGGGGGCTCCTACGAGCAGTACTTC. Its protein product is CASSDGGSYEQYF.

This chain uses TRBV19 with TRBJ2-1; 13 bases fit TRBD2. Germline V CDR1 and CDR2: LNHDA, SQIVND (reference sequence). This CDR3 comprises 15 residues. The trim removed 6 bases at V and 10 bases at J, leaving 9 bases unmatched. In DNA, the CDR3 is TGTGCCAGTAGCCAACTAGCGGGAGGGCCTCACGAGCAGTTCTTC. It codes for CASSQLAGGPHEQFF.

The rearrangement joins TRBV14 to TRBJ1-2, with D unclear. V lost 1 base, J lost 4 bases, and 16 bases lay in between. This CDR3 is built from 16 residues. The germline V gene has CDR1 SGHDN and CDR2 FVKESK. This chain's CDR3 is CASSQAHNGIFYGYTF. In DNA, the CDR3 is TGTGCCAGCAGCCAAGCGCACAACGGAATCTTCTATGGCTACACCTTC.

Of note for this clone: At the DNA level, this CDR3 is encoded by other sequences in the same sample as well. CDR3: CASSVVGFTDTQYF. The CDR3 bases are TGTGCCAGCAGCGTAGTAGGTTTCACAGATACGCAGTATTTT. The rearrangement joins TRBV9 to TRBJ2-3; no reliable D call. The CDR3 is made up of 14 amino acids. V dropped 0 bases and J dropped 2 bases, with 7 bases sitting between them. The germline V gene encodes CDR1 SGDLS and CDR2 YYNGEE.

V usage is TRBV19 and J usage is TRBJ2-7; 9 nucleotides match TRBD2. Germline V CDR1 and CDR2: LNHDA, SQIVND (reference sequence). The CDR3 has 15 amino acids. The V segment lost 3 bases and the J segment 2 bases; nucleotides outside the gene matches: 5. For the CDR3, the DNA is TGTGCCAGTAGTATGGCGCGGGAGGGAACCTACGAGCAGTACTTC. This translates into CASSMAREGTYEQYF.